This T cell receptor beta chain came from a study of T cells after yellow fever vaccination. Study outcomes and limitations: Overall, a small share of clonotypes was seen in both CD4 and CD8 compartments. The secondary response showed a weaker magnitude and a faster peak, day 5 versus 15. Booster sampling recovered most clones from primary vaccination (under 98% CD4, over 75% CD8).

The TCR cDNA carried a universal primer site and UMIs from 5'RACE template switching. TCRdb re-analysed the 5' RACE reads in MiXCR, keeping a single row per CDR3 protein. Here the sample spans under 300,000 distinct CDR3 sequences, around 6.7% being singletons. This CDR3 has 13 amino acids. Germline CDR1 is SGHRS and CDR2 is YFSETQ. Trimming took off 2 bases at V and 6 bases at J, with 8 bases between the two ends. This clonotype was detected ten times or more. Its antigen is still unknown. This chain links TRBV5-1 with TRBJ2-2, with D possibly being TRBD1 (5 bases). The material sequenced was CD4+ T cells sorted from PBMCs, taken on the day of the yellow fever booster vaccination. The TCR comes from a young man who received the YFV17D yellow fever vaccine. The CDR3 nucleotides are TGCGCCAGCAGCTTCTCAGGGCCCGGGGAGCTGTTTTTT. Translated: CASSFSGPGELFF.